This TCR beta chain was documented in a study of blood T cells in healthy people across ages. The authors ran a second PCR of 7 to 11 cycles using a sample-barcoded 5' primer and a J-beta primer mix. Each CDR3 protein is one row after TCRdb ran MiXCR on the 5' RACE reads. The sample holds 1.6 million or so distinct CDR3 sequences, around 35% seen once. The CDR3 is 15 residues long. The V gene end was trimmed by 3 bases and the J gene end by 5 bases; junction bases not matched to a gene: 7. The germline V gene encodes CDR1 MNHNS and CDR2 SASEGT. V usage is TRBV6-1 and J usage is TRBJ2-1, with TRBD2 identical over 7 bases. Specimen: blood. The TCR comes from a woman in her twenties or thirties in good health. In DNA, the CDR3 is TGTGCCAGCAGTGAGAGGGGACTACTCGACAATGAGCAGTTCTTC. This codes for CASSERGLLDNEQFF.